The 11 T cell receptor beta chains given below trace back to one sample, sequenced in a study of T cell changes during pregnancy in multiple sclerosis. Assay: immunoSEQ multiplex PCR; the TCRdb copy retains only in-frame clones and omits some. Of 85,000 to 130,000 clones listed, roughly 90% are singletons. The input for sequencing was peripheral blood, taken after pregnancy. The receptors derive from a female donor with multiple sclerosis, enrolled in a pregnancy study.

The chain is built from TRBV28 and TRBJ1-5; 9 bases fit TRBD1. The V gene's germline CDR1 is MDHEN and CDR2 SYDVKM. V shed 9 bases, J shed 7 bases, and the junction held 10 bases outside the gene matches. CDR3 length: 14 amino acids. CDR3 DNA sequence: TGTGCCAGTCGGTGGGACAGGGCGAGCCAGCCCCAGCATTTT. It is translated as CASRWDRASQPQHF.

The chain carries TRBV5-4 and TRBJ2-1, with 13 bases fitting TRBD2. This CDR3 has 16 residues. Per germline, CDR1 SGHNT and CDR2 YYREEE (reference sequence). Trimming cost V 4 bases and J 7 bases; bases outside gene matches: 8. Here the CDR3 DNA reads TGTGCCAGCAGCCCTAGACTAGCGGGGGGTAGGAATGAGCAGTTCTTC. This sequence encodes CASSPRLAGGRNEQFF.

The CDR3 here is CASSIHFRAGAYNEQFF. CDR3 bases: TGTGCCAGTAGTATACATTTCAGGGCAGGGGCCTACAATGAGCAGTTCTTC. The rearrangement links TRBV19 to TRBJ2-1; tentatively, D is TRBD1 (6 bases). This CDR3 is built from 17 residues. The germline gives CDR1 LNHDA, CDR2 SQIVND (reference sequence). V gave up 2 bases and J gave up 2 bases, with 16 bases separating them.

The chain is built from TRBV4-1 and TRBJ2-1, with 9 bases aligning to TRBD1. Losses at the gene ends were 4 bases for V and 6 bases for J; bases not matched to a gene: 7. Germline values: CDR1 MGHRA, CDR2 YSYEKL. The CDR3 is 15 residues long. CDR3 in amino acids: CASSLTGGFVNEQFF. CDR3 nucleotides: TGCGCCAGCAGCCTGACAGGGGGGTTTGTCAATGAGCAGTTCTTC.

In its sample, this clone was seen a few times. The chain uses TRBV19 and TRBJ1-1; D is unclear. The V gene's germline CDR1 is LNHDA and CDR2 SQIVND (reference sequence). V was shortened by 6 bases and J by 3 bases, with 8 bases between the two germline ends. The CDR3 is 12 residues long. The chain's CDR3 is CASSSVYTEAFF. The CDR3, as DNA: TGTGCCAGTAGCTCCGTATACACTGAAGCTTTCTTT.

CDR3 in DNA: TGTGCCAGCAGTTTATCGGTAGCGGGGGAGTGGAATGAGCAGTTCTTC. Its protein is CASSLSVAGEWNEQFF. V gene TRBV27 combines with J gene TRBJ2-1, with 9 bases fitting TRBD2. The J segment lost 7 bases and the V segment lost 0 bases, leaving 7 bases of the junction unmatched. CDR1 MNHEY and CDR2 SMNVEV come from the germline V gene (reference sequence). The CDR3 loop spans 16 amino acids.

V is TRBV19 and J is TRBJ1-2; a weak D match, TRBD1 (5 bases). Germline assignment: CDR1 LNHDA and CDR2 SQIVND (reference sequence). The CDR3 is made up of 14 amino acids. Deletions cut 6 bases from V and 5 bases from J, with 16 bases between. CDR3 amino acids: CASSREPTGYGYTF. CDR3 in DNA: TGTGCCAGTAGCCGGGAGCCCACAGGTTATGGCTACACCTTC.

V is TRBV6-5 and J is TRBJ1-1, with a tentative D call TRBD1 (5 bases). Germline CDR1 and CDR2: MNHEY and SVGAGI. The CDR3 is 15 amino acids. The V gene lost 0 bases and the J gene lost 8 bases, with 16 bases spanning the gap. The CDR3 DNA follows: TGTGCCAGCAGTTACTCGGGCGGGACCGGGACGGAAGCTTTCTTT. This gives the protein CASSYSGGTGTEAFF.

The chain has TRBV2 and TRBJ2-1; the D is unclear. Germline CDR1 reads SNHLY; CDR2 reads FYNNEI. The V end was cut by 7 bases, the J end by 4 bases, with 5 bases between. The CDR3 covers 11 residues. For the CDR3, the DNA is TGTGCCAGCACCCCATACAATGAGCAGTTCTTC. It encodes CASTPYNEQFF.

V gene TRBV2 combines with J gene TRBJ2-1, with 14 bases fitting TRBD2. Trimming at V came to 4 bases and at J to 0 bases, leaving 5 bases not matched to a gene. Germline CDR1 is SNHLY and CDR2 is FYNNEI. CDR3 length: 18 amino acids. The CDR3 protein is CASSGGLAGGRSYNEQFF. The CDR3 DNA follows: TGTGCCAGCAGTGGAGGACTAGCGGGGGGTCGCTCCTACAATGAGCAGTTCTTC.

The chain uses TRBV19 and TRBJ2-3; 9 nucleotides align to TRBD1. The J segment lost 2 bases and the V segment lost 3 bases, leaving 6 bases of the junction unmatched. Germline loops: CDR1 LNHDA, CDR2 SQIVND (reference sequence). This CDR3 is built from 16 residues. For the CDR3, the DNA is TGTGCCAGTAGTATCCCGACAGGGGGGGCCACAGATACGCAGTATTTT. Encoded protein: CASSIPTGGATDTQYF.